Presented here are 10 T cell receptor beta chains from one specimen sequenced in a study of shared clonotypes between healthy human individuals. This table comes from immunoSEQ multiplex PCR, and its TCRdb copy is limited to in-frame clones, with some not included. The sample has 1,400,000 or so clones; 97% to 99% are singletons. The sequenced material came from naive CD4+ T cells sorted from blood. Described subset: CD45RA+ positively selected. These receptors all stem from a man younger than 45 in good health.

The chain employs TRBV29-1 and TRBJ1-4; 9 bases align to TRBD1. Germline V lookup: CDR1 SQVTM, CDR2 ANQGSEA. The CDR3 has 16 residues. The J segment lost 6 bases and the V segment lost 7 bases, leaving 15 bases of the junction unmatched. As DNA, the CDR3 is TGCAGCGCATCGGGACAGGGAGGGATGGACGATGAAAAACTGTTTTTT. Encoded protein: CSASGQGGMDDEKLFF.

This chain uses TRBV10-3 with TRBJ1-1; D unclear. The germline V and J ends were trimmed by 6 bases and 5 bases, with 13 bases remaining between them. Germline-derived CDR1 and CDR2 are ENHRY and SYGVKD. The CDR3 runs 13 residues. CDR3 amino acids: CAISQVEVTEAFF. CDR3 in DNA: TGTGCCATCAGCCAGGTCGAGGTGACTGAAGCTTTCTTT.

The chain's CDR3 is CASSLQGGDGYTF. CDR3 sequence (DNA): TGTGCCAGCAGCCTACAGGGCGGGGATGGCTACACCTTC. The V call is TRBV11-3, the J call TRBJ1-2, with a weak D call TRBD1 (6 bases). Trimming took off 5 bases at V and 6 bases at J, with 13 bases between the two ends. The CDR3 totals 13 residues. The germline CDR1 and CDR2 sequences are SGHNT and YENEEA. Full variable domain (remainder filled in from reference TRBV11-3 and TRBJ1-2): EAGVVQSPRYKIIEKKQPVAFWCNPISGHNTLYWYLQNLGQGPELLIRYENEEAVDDSQLPKDRFSAERLKGVDSTLKIQPAELGDSAVYLCASSLQGGDGYTFGSGTRLTVV.

The chain uses TRBV5-4 and TRBJ1-4; TRBD1 is a possible D gene (5 bases). The germline V gene has CDR1 SGHNT and CDR2 YYREEE (reference sequence). The CDR3 runs 16 residues. V was clipped by 0 bases and J by 3 bases, with 12 bases between them. The CDR3 DNA sequence: TGTGCCAGCAGCTTGGGTAGGGGCCTTGCTAATGAAAAACTGTTTTTT. Its protein product is CASSLGRGLANEKLFF.

This clone was seen just once. The chain carries TRBV19 and TRBJ2-1; D unclear. CDR3 length: 14 residues. Germline loops: CDR1 LNHDA, CDR2 SQIVND (reference sequence). V was cut by 8 bases and J by 8 bases, with 19 bases left in between. CDR3 sequence reads: CASSRDTLTHEQFF. Written as DNA, the CDR3 is TGTGCCAGTTCTAGGGATACCCTCACCCATGAGCAGTTCTTC.

Note on this clone: Within the sample, other DNA sequences also encode this same CDR3. The chain has TRBV9 and TRBJ2-7; D unresolved. In germline, CDR1 is SGDLS, CDR2 YYNGEE. The CDR3 consists of 14 residues. V shed 0 bases and J shed 0 bases, with 7 bases lying between them. The CDR3 is CASSVGPNSYEQYF. The CDR3 DNA sequence: TGTGCCAGCAGCGTAGGTCCGAACTCCTACGAGCAGTACTTC.

The J gene is TRBJ2-7, the V gene TRBV6-1; D gene unclear. Germline V CDR1 and CDR2: MNHNS, SASEGT. The CDR3 has 11 amino acids. The V and J ends lost 6 bases and 5 bases respectively, with 8 bases between them. The CDR3 region is CASRGVNEQYF. In DNA, the CDR3 is TGTGCCAGCAGAGGTGTTAACGAGCAGTACTTC.

The V and J genes are TRBV4-3 and TRBJ2-1; possible D gene TRBD1, 6 bases. The CDR3 spans 14 residues. Trimming cost V 0 bases and J 16 bases, with 19 bases left between them. Per the germline V gene, CDR1 is LGHNA and CDR2 is YSLEER. Here the CDR3 reads CASSQDVTGIIYFF. The CDR3 nucleotides are TGCGCCAGCAGCCAAGATGTGACAGGAATTATCTACTTCTTC.

The chain combines TRBV19 with TRBJ2-5, with TRBD1 as a possible D gene (5 bases). V dropped 4 bases and J dropped 4 bases, with 10 bases sitting between them. Germline V gene lookup returns CDR1 LNHDA and CDR2 SQIVND (reference sequence). The CDR3 totals 13 residues. The chain's CDR3 is CASSNQGVETQYF. CDR3 DNA sequence: TGTGCCAGTAGTAATCAGGGCGTAGAGACCCAGTACTTC.

V usage is TRBV28 and J usage is TRBJ1-2; TRBD1 matches 9 bases. J gave up 7 bases and V 5 bases, and 8 bases lay outside the gene matches. This CDR3 comprises 14 residues. Germline lookup yields CDR1 MDHEN and CDR2 SYDVKM. Here the CDR3 reads CASSPSPGQGGYTF. The DNA of the CDR3 is TGTGCCAGCAGTCCCTCCCCGGGACAGGGTGGCTACACCTTC.